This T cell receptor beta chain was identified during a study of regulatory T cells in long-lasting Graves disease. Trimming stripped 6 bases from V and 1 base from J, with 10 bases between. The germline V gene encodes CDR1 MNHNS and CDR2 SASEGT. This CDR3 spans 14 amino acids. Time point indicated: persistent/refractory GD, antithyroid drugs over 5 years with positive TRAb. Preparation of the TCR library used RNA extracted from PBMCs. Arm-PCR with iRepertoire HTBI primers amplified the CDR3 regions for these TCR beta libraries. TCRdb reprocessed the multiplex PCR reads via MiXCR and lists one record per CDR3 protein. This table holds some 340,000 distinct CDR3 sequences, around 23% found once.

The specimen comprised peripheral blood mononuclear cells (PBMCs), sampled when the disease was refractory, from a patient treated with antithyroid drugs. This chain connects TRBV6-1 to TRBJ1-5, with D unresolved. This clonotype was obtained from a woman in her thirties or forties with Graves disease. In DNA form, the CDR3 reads TGTGCCAGCAGGCCCGGTAGAAGCAATCAGCCCCAGCATTTT. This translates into CASRPGRSNQPQHF.